This TCR beta chain was captured by sequencing in a study of naive and memory T cell subsets. An equimolar mix of two oligonucleotides served as the beta constant-region primer for TRBC1 and TRBC2. TCRdb re-analysed the UMI-ligation and nested PCR reads in MiXCR, keeping a single row per CDR3 protein. The profile shows approximately 82,000 distinct CDR3 sequences, more than 6.5% of them singletons. Cells stained for CD3, CD4, CD8, CD45RA, CD27 and viability were sorted into four CD45RA/CD27 subsets. Germline values: CDR1 SGHDN, CDR2 FVKESK. This CDR3 spans 15 amino acids. Trimming took 4 bases from V and 7 from J; bases not matched to a gene: 10.

The receptor comes from a human donor in good health. The chain employs TRBV14 and TRBJ2-5; 9 bases agree with TRBD1. Sequencing was performed on central memory CD4+ T cells from blood. CDR3: CASSRGGTGFGTQYF. The CDR3 DNA is TGTGCCAGCAGCCGTGGGGGGACAGGGTTTGGGACCCAGTACTTC.